This entry lists 26 T cell receptor beta chains sequenced from one sample in a study of immune heterogeneity within non-small cell lung tumors. Multiplex PCR was performed with 32 V and 13 J primers, and it amplified TCR beta CDR3. Each CDR3 protein is one row after TCRdb ran MiXCR on the multiplex PCR reads. The table includes roughly 6,000 distinct CDR3 sequences, about 20% detected once. Bulk tumor genomic DNA, roughly 600 ng per sample, was used as template. Several far-apart biopsies were taken per primary tumor during surgery. Those enrolled were patients newly diagnosed with untreated non-small cell lung cancer and undergoing curative surgery. The sequenced sample consisted of lung tumor tissue. Every receptor here comes from a man in his 70s with non-small cell lung cancer.

This clonotype was found many times. The genes are TRBV6-4 and TRBJ1-1; tentatively, D is TRBD1 (5 bases). Germline V lookup: CDR1 MRHNA, CDR2 SNTAGT. V gave up 8 bases and J gave up 1 base, with 14 bases separating them. The CDR3 has 14 residues. CDR3 nucleotide sequence: TGTGCCAGCGCCCAAAGCCAGGGGAACACTGAAGCTTTCTTT. Protein product: CASAQSQGNTEAFF.

By share, this clonotype counts as medium-sized. The chain joins TRBV20-1 to TRBJ1-6; the D is unclear. The CDR3 runs to 16 residues. Germline loops: CDR1 DFQATT, CDR2 SNEGSKA (reference sequence). Between the trimmed V and J ends, which lost 5 bases and 6 bases, there was a span of 20 bases. The CDR3 spells CSAPTPHSEGNSPLHF. The CDR3 DNA is TGCAGTGCTCCGACCCCGCATAGCGAGGGTAATTCACCCCTCCACTTT.

Sample share makes this clonotype medium-sized (0.01 to 0.1%). The chain carries TRBV2 and TRBJ2-7; 8 nucleotides match TRBD2. CDR3 length: 16 residues. The V gene's germline CDR1 is SNHLY and CDR2 FYNNEI. V lost 1 base, J lost 6 bases, and 11 bases stayed unmatched. The CDR3 region is CASSEEGGLATSEQYF. The DNA for the CDR3 is TGTGCCAGCAGTGAAGAAGGAGGACTAGCTACCTCCGAGCAGTACTTC.

This clonotype qualifies as medium-sized (0.01 to 0.1%). The CDR3 DNA reads as TGTGCTAGTGGTTTCTTGAAAACCAGGCTCCTCCTAGCCAAAAACATTCAGTACTTC. It codes for CASGFLKTRLLLAKNIQYF. J is TRBJ2-4 and V is TRBV12-5, with unresolved D. V dropped 3 bases and J dropped 0 bases, with 21 bases sitting between them. Germline V lookup: CDR1 LGHNT, CDR2 FRNRAP. The CDR3 contains 19 residues.

This clonotype is medium-sized in the sample. The genes are TRBV3-1 and TRBJ1-2, with D unresolved. There are 14 residues in the CDR3. Germline V gene data show CDR1 as LGHDT and CDR2 as YNNKEL (reference sequence). The V end lost 0 bases, the J end lost 4 bases, and 9 bases lay between the germline ends. The CDR3 DNA reads as TGTGCCAGCAGCCAAGACCCAGGTATCTATGGCTACACCTTC. The encoded protein is CASSQDPGIYGYTF.

Concerning this clonotype itself: This could be a read error, since a much larger clone is one nucleotide away. This CDR3 is CNARLAGGLNEQYF. Here the CDR3 DNA reads TGCAATGCTAGGTTAGCGGGAGGGCTCAACGAGCAGTACTTC. The chain joins TRBV20-1 to TRBJ2-7; 11 bases match TRBD2. This CDR3 comprises 14 residues. Germline loops: CDR1 DFQATT, CDR2 SNEGSKA (reference sequence).

By share, this clonotype ranks as medium-sized. The J gene is TRBJ2-7, the V gene TRBV10-3; 8 nucleotides agree with TRBD1. CDR1 is ENHRY and CDR2 is SYGVKD in the germline V gene. The V segment lost 7 bases and the J segment 0 bases; nucleotides outside the gene matches: 5. This CDR3 has 14 amino acids. The CDR3 loop is CAINKQGGSYEQYF. The CDR3 bases are TGTGCCATCAATAAACAGGGGGGCTCCTACGAGCAGTACTTC.

Note on this clonotype: A read error may explain this, as a much larger clone is one base away. The V gene is TRBV19, the J gene TRBJ2-3; 14 positions agree with TRBD2. Per germline, CDR1 LNHDA and CDR2 SQIVND (reference sequence). The CDR3 loop spans 16 amino acids. With 4 bases clipped from V and 7 bases from J, the junction kept 7 bases outside the gene matches. The CDR3 sequence is CASSTRTSGGHHTQYF. CDR3 DNA: TGTGCCAGTAGTACCCGGACTAGCGGGGGGCATCATACGCAGTATTTT.

Details on this clonotype: Compared with germline, one end of the junction differs, possibly owing to a read error. The chain uses TRBV19 and TRBJ2-2; 13 bases align to TRBD2. Per germline, CDR1 LNHDA and CDR2 SQIVND (reference sequence). The CDR3 is 19 residues long. The CDR3 loop is CDSSTLGLAGARGAGELFF. The CDR3 DNA reads TGTGACAGTAGTACTCTAGGACTAGCGGGGGCCCGGGGCGCCGGGGAGCTGTTTTTT.

In its sample, this clonotype ranks as large. The J gene is TRBJ2-7, the V gene TRBV6-1, with a weak D call TRBD1 (5 bases). The CDR3 extends over 14 amino acids. CDR1 MNHNS and CDR2 SASEGT come from the germline V gene. V was clipped by 5 bases and J by 0 bases, with 11 bases between them. The CDR3 region has the DNA TGTGCCAGCAGTAAACAGGTTAGCTCCTACGAGCAGTACTTC. This gives the protein CASSKQVSSYEQYF.

V is TRBV4-1 and J is TRBJ1-2; no clear D gene. The germline gives CDR1 MGHRA, CDR2 YSYEKL. The CDR3 is made up of 17 amino acids. V gave up 0 bases and J gave up 1 base, with 15 bases separating them. CDR3: CASSQDFSFRLNYGYTF. The DNA for the CDR3 is TGCGCCAGCAGCCAAGATTTCTCTTTCCGGCTTAACTATGGCTACACCTTC.

This chain connects TRBV18 to TRBJ1-5; maybe TRBD1 (5 bases). Trimming cost V 0 bases and J 7 bases, with 13 bases left between them. The germline CDR1 and CDR2 sequences are KGHSH and LQKENI. This CDR3 spans 15 amino acids. The CDR3 DNA reads as TGTGCCAGCTCACCACCATTGCAGGGTAGCCAGCCCCAGCATTTT. It encodes CASSPPLQGSQPQHF.

By its share, this clonotype is medium-sized. V usage is TRBV19 and J usage is TRBJ2-7; no clear D gene. This CDR3 has 16 amino acids. V lost 5 bases, J lost 6 bases, and 23 bases lay in between. Germline V CDR1 and CDR2: LNHDA, SQIVND (reference sequence). This CDR3 is CASSVRPVEVPTEQYF. The CDR3 coding sequence is TGTGCCAGTAGTGTTAGACCCGTGGAAGTACCCACCGAGCAGTACTTC.

This clonotype is judged medium-sized. The chain uses TRBV18 and TRBJ1-5; 8 bases line up with TRBD1. Losses at the gene ends were 4 bases for V and 4 bases for J; bases not matched to a gene: 3. Germline V gives CDR1 KGHSH, CDR2 LQKENI. CDR3 length: 14 residues. The CDR3 DNA is TGTGCCAGCTCACTTAGACAGGGGAATCAGCCCCAGCATTTT. It codes for CASSLRQGNQPQHF.

By share, this clonotype ranks as large. The CDR3 sequence: CARSREGSDGYTF. The CDR3 DNA reads as TGTGCCCGATCGAGGGAGGGATCGGATGGCTACACCTTC. V and J are TRBV10-3 and TRBJ1-2; D gene unclear. Germline V gene lookup returns CDR1 ENHRY and CDR2 SYGVKD. Between the trimmed V and J ends, which lost 11 bases and 6 bases, there was a span of 19 bases. This CDR3 is built from 13 residues.

There are a few counts of this clonotype. This clone may be a read error of a much larger clone one base away. This rearrangement joins TRBV7-2 to TRBJ2-3; weak D call: TRBD2 (7 bases). CDR1 and CDR2 from the germline V gene are SGHTA and FQGNSA. This CDR3 is built from 16 residues. The CDR3 region is CASSFGGGAHGDAQYF. CDR3 sequence (DNA): TGTGCCAGCAGCTTTGGTGGGGGGGCCCACGGAGATGCGCAGTATTTT.

This clonotype was detected a few times. CDR3 in DNA: TGTGCCAGCAATCAGGCAAGTCAGCCCCAGCATTTT. As protein: CASNQASQPQHF. The chain has TRBV5-8 and TRBJ1-5; no clear D gene. There are 12 residues in the CDR3. CDR1 is SGHTS, CDR2 YDEGEE, per germline. V shed 6 bases and J shed 6 bases, with 10 bases lying between them.

In its sample, this clonotype ranks as medium-sized (0.01 to 0.1%). The CDR3 sequence is CSATQGGGQGAGEQYF. As DNA, the CDR3 is TGCAGTGCTACCCAAGGGGGCGGACAGGGGGCAGGCGAGCAGTACTTC. The gene calls are TRBV20-1 and TRBJ2-7, with 11 positions matching TRBD1. Germline V gives CDR1 DFQATT, CDR2 SNEGSKA (reference sequence). After removal of 4 bases from V and 6 bases from J, the junction contained 14 bases not matched to a gene. The CDR3 is made up of 16 amino acids.

This clonotype is medium-sized (0.01 to 0.1%) by share. V is TRBV5-8 and J is TRBJ1-2; 11 bases match TRBD1. V shed 4 bases and J 3 bases; nucleotides not matched to a gene: 11. CDR1 SGHTS and CDR2 YDEGEE come from the germline V gene. The CDR3 has 17 residues. The DNA for the CDR3 is TGTGCCAGCAGCACACGGACAGGGGGCGTTGGATACTATGGCTACACCTTC. Protein product: CASSTRTGGVGYYGYTF. The variable domain in full, with the rest retrieved from reference TRBV5-8 and TRBJ1-2, is EAGVTQSPTHLIKTRGQQATLRCSPISGHTSVYWYQQALGLGLQFLLWYDEGEERNRGNFPPRFSGRQFPNYSSELNVNALELEDSALYLCASSTRTGGVGYYGYTFGSGTRLTVV.

The table lists this clonotype with many counts. The rearrangement links TRBV19 to TRBJ2-5; 11 bases are shared with TRBD2. Germline CDR1 LNHDA, CDR2 SQIVND (reference sequence). Trimming cost V 6 bases and J 5 bases; bases outside gene matches: 14. CDR3 length equals 17 residues. This CDR3 reads CASSPDTSGGWYETQYF. CDR3 DNA sequence: TGTGCCAGTAGCCCCGATACTAGCGGGGGTTGGTATGAGACCCAGTACTTC.

This clonotype is termed medium-sized. The CDR3 coding sequence is TGTGCCAGCAGCTTAGGTTCGGCCAGCTACTATGGCTACACCTTC. Translating gives CASSLGSASYYGYTF. The rearrangement joins TRBV7-2 to TRBJ1-2; D uncertain. The CDR3 sequence is 15 residues long. V gave up 1 base and J gave up 3 bases, with 12 bases separating them. Germline lookup yields CDR1 SGHTA and CDR2 FQGNSA. The complete variable domain, with remaining parts taken from reference TRBV7-2 and TRBJ1-2, reads GAGVSQSPSNKVTEKGKDVELRCDPISGHTALYWYRQSLGQGLEFLIYFQGNSAPDKSGLPSDRFSAERTGGSVSTLTIQRTQQEDSAVYLCASSLGSASYYGYTFGSGTRLTVV.

This clonotype was seen only a few times. This chain joins TRBV30 and TRBJ2-4; tentatively, D is TRBD1 (5 bases). Germline CDR1 is GTSNPN and CDR2 is SVGIG (reference sequence). The V end lost 0 bases, the J end lost 4 bases, and 10 bases lay between the germline ends. This CDR3 is 14 amino acids long. CDR3 DNA: TGTGCCTGGAGTGTACATGACAGAAAAAACATTCAGTACTTC. Translating gives CAWSVHDRKNIQYF.

J is TRBJ1-4 and V is TRBV20-1; D may be TRBD1 (6 bases). Germline values: CDR1 DFQATT, CDR2 SNEGSKA (reference sequence). There are 13 residues in the CDR3. The V end lost 2 bases, the J end lost 8 bases, and 12 bases lay between the germline ends. CDR3 residues: CSARTGALEKLFF. DNA of the CDR3: TGCAGTGCTAGAACGGGGGCGTTAGAAAAACTGTTTTTT.

There are a few counts of this clonotype. This rearrangement joins TRBV9 to TRBJ2-3; D gene uncertain. The CDR3 spans 11 residues. V lost 3 bases, J lost 2 bases, and 1 base lay in between. CDR1 is SGDLS and CDR2 is YYNGEE in the germline V gene. The CDR3 region has the DNA TGTGCCAGCAGCGCCACAGATACGCAGTATTTT. It codes for CASSATDTQYF.

This clonotype is medium-sized in the sample. The gene calls are TRBV19 and TRBJ2-5, with 7 nucleotides matching TRBD2. CDR1 is LNHDA and CDR2 is SQIVND in the germline V gene (reference sequence). The CDR3 length is 14 residues. V lost 5 bases and J lost 2; bases outside the gene matches: 5. CDR3 nucleotide sequence: TGTGCCAGTAGTCCCCCGGGACTACAAGAGACCCAGTACTTC. Translation gives CASSPPGLQETQYF.

This clonotype ranks as medium-sized (0.01 to 0.1%). The chain recombines TRBV20-1 with TRBJ2-7; 10 nucleotides align to TRBD2. This CDR3 region has 13 residues. With 7 bases clipped from V and 6 bases from J, the junction kept 9 bases outside the gene matches. CDR1 and CDR2 (germline): DFQATT, SNEGSKA (reference sequence). CDR3 in DNA: TGCAGTGTTCGAGCGGGGGGGACGTTCGAGCAGTACTTC. Its translation is CSVRAGGTFEQYF.